Reported below is one T cell receptor beta chain. These data belong to a study of cytomegalovirus exposure and HLA in healthy donors. Primers included in the PCR were 60 Vbeta and 13 Jbeta primers. Data came from immunoSEQ multiplex PCR; TCRdb stores just in-frame clones and leaves some out. The sample has 95,000 to 100,000 clones, about 74% seen once. V was clipped by 7 bases and J by 8 bases; unmatched bases: 9. Per germline, CDR1 GTSNPN and CDR2 SVGIG (reference sequence). There are 13 residues in the CDR3. The rearrangement uses TRBV30 and TRBJ2-1, with 9 bases that match TRBD2. The receptor's source is a female donor in good health and CMV-seronegative. The sequenced sample consisted of PBMCs. For the CDR3, the DNA is TGTGCCTATGCGGGACTAGCATATGATGAGCAGTTCTTC. It specifies CAYAGLAYDEQFF. The variable domain in full, with the rest retrieved from reference TRBV30 and TRBJ2-1, is SQTIHQWPATLVQPVGSPLSLECTVEGTSNPNLYWYRQAAGRGLQLLFYSVGIGQISSEVPQNLSASRPQDRQFILSSKKLLLSDSGFYLCAYAGLAYDEQFFGPGTRLTVL.